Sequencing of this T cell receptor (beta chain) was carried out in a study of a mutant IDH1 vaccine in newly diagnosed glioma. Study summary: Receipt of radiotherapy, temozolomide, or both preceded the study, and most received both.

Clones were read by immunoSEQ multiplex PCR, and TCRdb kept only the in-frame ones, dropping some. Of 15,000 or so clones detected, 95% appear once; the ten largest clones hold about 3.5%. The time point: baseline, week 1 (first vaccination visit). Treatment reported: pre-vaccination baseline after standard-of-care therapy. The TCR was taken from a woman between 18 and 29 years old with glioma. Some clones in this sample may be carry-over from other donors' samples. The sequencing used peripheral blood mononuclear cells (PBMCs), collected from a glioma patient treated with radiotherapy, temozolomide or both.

CDR3 amino acids: CASSRGGTGYNEQFF. CDR3 bases: TGTGCCAGTAGTAGAGGAGGGACAGGCTACAATGAGCAGTTCTTC. The chain joins TRBV19 to TRBJ2-1; 8 bases agree with TRBD1. The CDR3 has 15 amino acids. Trimming cost V 4 bases and J 3 bases; bases outside gene matches: 5. Germline-derived CDR1 and CDR2 are LNHDA and SQIVND (reference sequence).